The rows below give T cell receptor beta chains drawn from one sample of a study of technical replicates of blood from a few donors. Generated by immunoSEQ multiplex PCR, the TCRdb table keeps only in-frame clones and is missing some. The sample has tens of thousands of clones, roughly 94% seen once; the top ten hold approximately 0.27%. What was sequenced was T cells isolated from PBMCs. These receptor sequences come from a human donor in good health. Each CDR3 is given with its conserved first and last residue. The order of the fields is V gene, clone size, J gene, D gene, CDR3 protein, CDR3 DNA. D genes are given only for firm matches. Clone size is given for some rows only: seen once, a few or many times, or a class if the clone is expanded.

v_call: TRBV4-1
clone_size: -
j_call: TRBJ2-3
d_call: -
cdr3_aa: CASSQEGDTQYF
cdr3_nt: TGCGCCAGCAGCCAGGAGGGAGATACGCAGTATTTT

v_call: TRBV25-1
clone_size: -
j_call: TRBJ1-5
d_call: -
cdr3_aa: CASSAQGGPGQPQHF
cdr3_nt: TGTGCCAGCAGTGCTCAGGGAGGGCCCGGTCAGCCCCAGCATTTT

v_call: TRBV6-5
clone_size: -
j_call: TRBJ1-2
d_call: -
cdr3_aa: CASSYEFRAYGYTF
cdr3_nt: TGTGCCAGCAGTTACGAGTTCAGGGCCTATGGCTACACCTTC

v_call: TRBV6-1
clone_size: -
j_call: TRBJ2-7
d_call: TRBD2
cdr3_aa: CASSETSGSWYEQYF
cdr3_nt: TGTGCCAGCAGTGAAACTAGCGGGAGTTGGTACGAGCAGTACTTC

v_call: TRBV30
clone_size: once
j_call: TRBJ1-5
d_call: -
cdr3_aa: CAWSVLGANQPQHF
cdr3_nt: TGTGCCTGGAGTGTACTGGGCGCCAATCAGCCCCAGCATTTT

v_call: TRBV5-1
clone_size: -
j_call: TRBJ2-5
d_call: TRBD2
cdr3_aa: CASSLASGGGETQYF
cdr3_nt: TGCGCCAGCAGCTTGGCCAGCGGGGGGGGAGAGACCCAGTACTTC

v_call: TRBV4-1
clone_size: few
j_call: TRBJ2-7
d_call: TRBD2
cdr3_aa: CASSHLRGAYEQYF
cdr3_nt: TGCGCCAGCAGCCACCTTCGGGGGGCCTACGAGCAGTACTTC

v_call: TRBV5-6
clone_size: -
j_call: TRBJ2-5
d_call: -
cdr3_aa: CASSLRGGETQYF
cdr3_nt: TGTGCCAGCAGCCTACGGGGAGGAGAGACCCAGTACTTC

v_call: TRBV4-1
clone_size: -
j_call: TRBJ1-1
d_call: -
cdr3_aa: CASSQVGNTEAFF
cdr3_nt: TGCGCCAGCAGCCAAGTCGGGAACACTGAAGCTTTCTTT

v_call: TRBV19
clone_size: -
j_call: TRBJ2-1
d_call: TRBD2
cdr3_aa: CATSGLAGDEQFF
cdr3_nt: TGTGCCACCTCAGGACTAGCGGGAGATGAGCAGTTCTTC

v_call: TRBV10-3
clone_size: -
j_call: TRBJ2-1
d_call: -
cdr3_aa: CAISATQDYEQFF
cdr3_nt: TGTGCCATCAGTGCCACTCAGGATTATGAGCAGTTCTTC

v_call: TRBV10-2
clone_size: -
j_call: TRBJ2-1
d_call: -
cdr3_aa: CASSGSPSSYNEQFF
cdr3_nt: TGCGCCAGCAGTGGTTCACCGAGCTCCTACAATGAGCAGTTCTTC

v_call: TRBV18
clone_size: -
j_call: TRBJ2-7
d_call: TRBD2
cdr3_aa: CASSPVSSGGTRYEQYF
cdr3_nt: TGTGCCAGCTCACCAGTCTCTAGCGGGGGGACCCGCTACGAGCAGTACTTC

v_call: TRBV2
clone_size: -
j_call: TRBJ2-7
d_call: TRBD1
cdr3_aa: CASSEDRGAYEQYF
cdr3_nt: TGTGCCAGCAGTGAGGACAGGGGAGCCTACGAGCAGTACTTC

v_call: TRBV19
clone_size: -
j_call: TRBJ2-1
d_call: -
cdr3_aa: CASSIDRGGWNEQFF
cdr3_nt: TGTGCCAGTAGTATAGATCGGGGAGGCTGGAATGAGCAGTTCTTC

v_call: TRBV2
clone_size: -
j_call: TRBJ2-7
d_call: TRBD1
cdr3_aa: CASSANPRNRPRTGVEQYF
cdr3_nt: TGTGCCAGCAGCGCCAACCCACGTAACCGCCCGAGGACAGGGGTCGAGCAGTACTTC

v_call: TRBV5-1
clone_size: -
j_call: TRBJ1-1
d_call: -
cdr3_aa: CASSYYGVVVVPNTEAFF
cdr3_nt: TGCGCCAGCAGCTATTACGGGGTAGTGGTGGTACCGAACACTGAAGCTTTCTTT

v_call: TRBV4-1
clone_size: -
j_call: TRBJ2-7
d_call: TRBD2
cdr3_aa: CASSQAGGTYEQYF
cdr3_nt: TGCGCCAGCAGCCAAGCCGGGGGGACCTACGAGCAGTACTTC

v_call: TRBV7-9
clone_size: -
j_call: TRBJ2-1
d_call: -
cdr3_aa: CASSLGLNEQFF
cdr3_nt: TGTGCCAGCAGCCTGGGCCTCAATGAGCAGTTCTTC

v_call: TRBV30
clone_size: -
j_call: TRBJ2-2
d_call: TRBD1
cdr3_aa: CAWIGQGDPRANTGELFF
cdr3_nt: TGTGCCTGGATAGGACAGGGAGATCCCCGAGCGAACACCGGGGAGCTGTTTTTT